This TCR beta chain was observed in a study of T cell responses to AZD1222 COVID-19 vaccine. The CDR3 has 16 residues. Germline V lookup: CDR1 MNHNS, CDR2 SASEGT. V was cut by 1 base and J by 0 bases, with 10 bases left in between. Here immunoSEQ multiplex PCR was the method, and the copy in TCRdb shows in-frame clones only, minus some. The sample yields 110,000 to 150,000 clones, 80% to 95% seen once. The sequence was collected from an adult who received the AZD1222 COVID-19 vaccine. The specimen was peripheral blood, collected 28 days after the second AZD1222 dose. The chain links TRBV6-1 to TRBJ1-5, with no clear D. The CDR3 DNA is TGTGCCAGCAGTGAAGTTTTCAACCTTAGCAATCAGCCCCAGCATTTT. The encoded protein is CASSEVFNLSNQPQHF.